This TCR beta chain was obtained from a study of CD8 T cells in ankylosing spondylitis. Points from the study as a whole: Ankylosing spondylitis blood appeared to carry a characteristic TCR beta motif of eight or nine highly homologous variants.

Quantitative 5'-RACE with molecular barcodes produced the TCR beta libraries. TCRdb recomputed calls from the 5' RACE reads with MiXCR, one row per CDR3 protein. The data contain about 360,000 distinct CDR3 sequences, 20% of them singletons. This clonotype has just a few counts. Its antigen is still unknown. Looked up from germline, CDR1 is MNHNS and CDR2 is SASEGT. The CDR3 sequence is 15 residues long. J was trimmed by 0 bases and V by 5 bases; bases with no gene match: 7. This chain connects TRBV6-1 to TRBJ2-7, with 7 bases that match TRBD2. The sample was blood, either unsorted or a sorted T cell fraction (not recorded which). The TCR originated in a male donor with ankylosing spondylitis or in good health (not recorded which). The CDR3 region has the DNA TGTGCCAGCAGTCCGGCTAGCGGAAACTCCTACGAGCAGTACTTC. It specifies CASSPASGNSYEQYF.